The 23 T cell receptor beta chains below all came from one sample that was sequenced in a study of blood T cell repertoires in COVID-19. The data were produced by immunoSEQ multiplex PCR, yet TCRdb's version contains in-frame clones alone and is incomplete. The sample consists of about 180,000 clones, roughly 89% of them appearing once. The sequenced sample was PBMCs or T cells enriched from blood (not recorded which). Receptors were obtained from a woman between 40 and 50 years old with acute COVID-19.

The J gene is TRBJ2-1, the V gene TRBV7-2; 8 bases are shared with TRBD2. The CDR3 consists of 14 residues. Looked up from germline, CDR1 is SGHTA and CDR2 is FQGNSA. The ends lost 3 bases at V and 5 bases at J; junction bases unmatched: 3. The CDR3 protein is CASSFTSGNNEQFF. Written as DNA, the CDR3 is TGTGCCAGCAGCTTCACTAGCGGCAACAATGAGCAGTTCTTC. Supplemented by reference TRBV7-2 and TRBJ2-1, the full variable domain reads GAGVSQSPSNKVTEKGKDVELRCDPISGHTALYWYRQSLGQGLEFLIYFQGNSAPDKSGLPSDRFSAERTGGSVSTLTIQRTQQEDSAVYLCASSFTSGNNEQFFGPGTRLTVL.

The V call is TRBV6-6, the J call TRBJ2-1; 7 nucleotides match TRBD1. The CDR3 runs 16 residues. Germline trimming cut 5 bases from V and 6 bases from J; bases unmatched to any gene: 13. The germline V gene has CDR1 MNHNY and CDR2 SVGAGI (reference sequence). CDR3 coding DNA: TGTGCCAGCAGTCCGAGGACAGGTTCATGGCTCAATGAGCAGTTCTTC. Protein sequence: CASSPRTGSWLNEQFF.

The V call is TRBV27, the J call TRBJ2-7, with a tentative D call TRBD1 (6 bases). The V end was cut by 6 bases, the J end by 7 bases, with 19 bases between. Germline loops: CDR1 MNHEY, CDR2 SMNVEV (reference sequence). CDR3 length equals 14 residues. The CDR3 coding sequence is TGTGCCAGCAGACCACAGGGTCCGGTACGAGAGCAGTACTTC. As protein: CASRPQGPVREQYF.

The chain carries TRBV7-9 and TRBJ2-3; 11 bases map to TRBD2. Germline CDR1 and CDR2: SEHNR and FQNEAQ (reference sequence). This CDR3 is built from 16 residues. V lost 1 base to trimming and J lost 4 bases; unmatched junction nucleotides: 4. The CDR3 DNA sequence: TGTGCCAGCAGCTTAGGGGTAGCGGGAGGGCCAGATACGCAGTATTTT. Translating gives CASSLGVAGGPDTQYF.

This chain connects TRBV5-5 to TRBJ2-1; 8 positions match TRBD2. The CDR3 contains 15 residues. V lost 2 bases to trimming and J lost 3 bases; unmatched junction nucleotides: 4. Germline CDR1 and CDR2: SGHKS and YYEKEE (reference sequence). CDR3 DNA sequence: TGTGCCAGCAGCTTCAGGCTAGCGGGCTACAATGAGCAGTTCTTC. It yields the protein CASSFRLAGYNEQFF.

The chain links TRBV7-3 to TRBJ2-5, with a weak D call TRBD2 (6 bases). Germline V CDR1 and CDR2: SGHTA, FQGTGA. The CDR3 length is 15 residues. Trimming cost V 2 bases and J 5 bases, with 15 bases left between them. CDR3 amino acids: CASSLLPGVSETQYF. CDR3 coding DNA: TGTGCCAGCAGCTTACTTCCGGGAGTCTCGGAGACCCAGTACTTC.

The chain is built from TRBV10-2 and TRBJ1-1; 9 bases agree with TRBD1. J lost 2 bases, V lost 6 bases, and 4 bases had no gene match. Germline V lookup: CDR1 WSHSY, CDR2 SAAADI. The CDR3 consists of 14 residues. The CDR3 bases are TGCGCCAGCAGGGGGACAGGGATTAACACTGAAGCTTTCTTT. Its protein product is CASRGTGINTEAFF.

CDR3 protein: CAWSSGGTNEKLFF. CDR3 DNA: TGTGCCTGGAGTTCAGGGGGAACTAATGAAAAACTGTTTTTT. V usage is TRBV30 and J usage is TRBJ1-4; 7 nucleotides align to TRBD1. This CDR3 has 14 amino acids. CDR1 and CDR2 (germline): GTSNPN, SVGIG (reference sequence). Trimming removed 2 bases from V and 1 base from J; junction bases left unmatched: 1.

The chain carries TRBV3-1 (or the pseudogene TRBV3-2) and TRBJ2-7, with D tentatively TRBD2 (6 bases). In germline, CDR1 is LGHDT, CDR2 YNNKEL (reference sequence). The CDR3 spans 14 residues. Between the trimmed V and J ends, which lost 4 bases and 0 bases, there was a span of 10 bases. The CDR3 nucleotides read TGTGCCAGCAGCCGCGGGGCCAGCTCCTACGAGCAGTACTTC. Translating it yields CASSRGASSYEQYF.

The chain has TRBV6-2 or TRBV6-3 and TRBJ1-2; no firm D call. There are 15 residues in the CDR3. Trimming cost V 0 bases and J 4 bases, with 12 bases left between them. Germline V gene data show CDR1 as MNHEY and CDR2 as SVGEGT. Here the CDR3 reads CASSYSTGIPYGYTF. In DNA, the CDR3 is TGTGCCAGCAGTTACTCGACCGGGATCCCCTATGGCTACACCTTC.

J is TRBJ2-2 and V is TRBV5-4; 15 bases align to TRBD2. Germline CDR1 reads SGHNT; CDR2 reads YYREEE (reference sequence). The CDR3 runs to 18 residues. The V gene end was trimmed by 3 bases and the J gene end by 4 bases; junction bases not matched to a gene: 7. For the CDR3, the DNA is TGTGCCAGCAGCTCTGGACTAGCGGGGGGGCCCAGCACCGGGGAGCTGTTTTTT. It yields the protein CASSSGLAGGPSTGELFF.

The chain combines TRBV14 with TRBJ2-5; TRBD1 matches 11 bases. The CDR3 totals 14 residues. Trimming at V came to 4 bases and at J to 5 bases, leaving 3 bases not matched to a gene. Per germline, CDR1 SGHDN and CDR2 FVKESK. CDR3 nucleotides: TGTGCCAGCAGCCTTGGGACAGGGGGGGAGACCCAGTACTTC. Encoded protein: CASSLGTGGETQYF.

The chain couples TRBV19 to TRBJ2-5; 8 nucleotides align to TRBD1. The CDR3 extends over 17 amino acids. The V gene end was trimmed by 1 base and the J gene end by 6 bases; junction bases not matched to a gene: 13. From germline, CDR1 is LNHDA and CDR2 SQIVND (reference sequence). CDR3 sequence reads: CASSIVGAAGGSKTQYF. In DNA, the CDR3 is TGTGCCAGTAGTATAGTTGGGGCGGCAGGGGGCTCGAAGACCCAGTACTTC.

The CDR3 DNA sequence: TGTGCCAGCAGCTTAGCGACAGGGGCTGATTGGGGGGCCAACGTCCTGACTTTC. This gives the protein CASSLATGADWGANVLTF. This rearrangement joins TRBV7-9 to TRBJ2-6; TRBD1 aligns across 8 bases. CDR1 is SEHNR and CDR2 is FQNEAQ in the germline V gene (reference sequence). The CDR3 has 18 amino acids. Trimming took 0 bases from V and 4 from J; bases not matched to a gene: 8.

This clone was seen just once. The chain recombines TRBV14 with TRBJ1-1; no definite D call. In germline, CDR1 is SGHDN, CDR2 FVKESK. V dropped 4 bases and J dropped 0 bases, with 15 bases sitting between them. CDR3 size: 16 residues. DNA for the CDR3: TGTGCCAGCAGCCCCCCAGGTCGGCGCATGAACACTGAAGCTTTCTTT. Its translation: CASSPPGRRMNTEAFF.

The chain is built from TRBV7-9 and TRBJ2-7, with 8 positions matching TRBD2. This CDR3 has 14 residues. CDR1 is SEHNR, CDR2 FQNEAQ, per germline (reference sequence). V trimming: 5 bases; J trimming: 4 bases; junction bases outside the gene matches: 7. CDR3 nucleotide sequence: TGTGCCAGCAGCCCGTGGGAGCGGGAGTACGAGCAGTACTTC. It translates to CASSPWEREYEQYF.

V usage is TRBV11-2 and J usage is TRBJ1-1; TRBD1 matches 8 bases. With 5 bases clipped from V and 0 bases from J, the junction kept 8 bases outside the gene matches. CDR1 and CDR2 from the germline V gene are SGHAT and FQNNGV. The length of the CDR3 is 16 residues. The CDR3 loop reads CASSRTGPTMNTEAFF. CDR3 nucleotide sequence: TGTGCCAGCAGCCGGACAGGGCCTACCATGAACACTGAAGCTTTCTTT.

The chain has TRBV5-1 and TRBJ2-5; 8 bases are a match to TRBD1. Germline loops: CDR1 SGHRS, CDR2 YFSETQ. V lost 0 bases to trimming and J lost 2 bases; unmatched junction nucleotides: 6. This CDR3 has 16 amino acids. CDR3 bases: TGCGCCAGCAGCTTGGGGGTCAGGGGGCTTCAAGAGACCCAGTACTTC. Amino acid sequence: CASSLGVRGLQETQYF. Drawing the rest from reference TRBV5-1 and TRBJ2-5, the complete variable domain is KAGVTQTPRYLIKTRGQQVTLSCSPISGHRSVSWYQQTPGQGLQFLFEYFSETQRNKGNFPGRFSGRQFSNSRSEMNVSTLELGDSALYLCASSLGVRGLQETQYFGPGTRLLVL.

For the CDR3, the DNA is TGTGCCACCGGACAGGGCGGGACTGAAGCTTTCTTT. Residues: CATGQGGTEAFF. The genes are TRBV10-3 and TRBJ1-1; TRBD1 matches at 8 bases. Germline V lookup: CDR1 ENHRY, CDR2 SYGVKD. This CDR3 spans 12 amino acids. Trimming took 10 bases from V and 5 from J; bases not matched to a gene: 6.

V is TRBV25-1 and J is TRBJ2-5; 9 bases line up with TRBD2. From germline, CDR1 is MGHDK and CDR2 SYGVNS. V was clipped by 7 bases and J by 4 bases; unmatched bases: 10. The CDR3 totals 15 residues. In DNA form, the CDR3 reads TGTGCCAGCACCCCGCGGCTAGCGGGACGAGAGACCCAGTACTTC. As protein: CASTPRLAGRETQYF.

J is TRBJ2-3 and V is TRBV27; weak D call: TRBD2 (6 bases). CDR1 is MNHEY, CDR2 SMNVEV, per germline (reference sequence). V lost 6 bases and J 4 bases, leaving 14 bases between the germline ends. This CDR3 has 14 amino acids. CDR3 protein: CASSPGGYADTQYF. Written as DNA, the CDR3 is TGTGCCAGCAGCCCCGGGGGATACGCAGATACGCAGTATTTT.

This clone appeared once. The V call is TRBV7-8, the J call TRBJ1-3, with D unresolved. The V end was cut by 1 base, the J end by 0 bases, with 4 bases between. CDR1 is SGHVS, CDR2 FQNEAQ, per germline. CDR3 length equals 14 residues. The CDR3 is CASSLGLSGNTIYF. In DNA, the CDR3 is TGTGCCAGCAGCTTAGGGCTCTCTGGAAACACCATATATTTT.

The V call is TRBV6-5, the J call TRBJ1-2; D gene uncertain. The V gene's germline CDR1 is MNHEY and CDR2 SVGAGI. The V end lost 4 bases, the J end lost 8 bases, and 14 bases lay between the germline ends. This CDR3 comprises 13 residues. CDR3 bases: TGTGCCAGCAGTTTGACAACGGCGGGAGGCTACACCTTC. Its protein product is CASSLTTAGGYTF.